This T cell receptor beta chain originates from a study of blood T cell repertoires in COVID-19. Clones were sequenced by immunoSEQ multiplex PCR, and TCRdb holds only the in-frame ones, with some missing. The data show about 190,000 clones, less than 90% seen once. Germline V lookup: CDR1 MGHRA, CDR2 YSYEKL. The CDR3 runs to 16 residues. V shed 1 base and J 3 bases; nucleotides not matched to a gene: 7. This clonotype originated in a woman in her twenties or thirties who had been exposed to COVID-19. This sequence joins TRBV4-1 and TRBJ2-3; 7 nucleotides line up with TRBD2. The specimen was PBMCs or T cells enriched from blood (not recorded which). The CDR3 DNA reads TGCGCCAGCAGCCAAGGTCTAGCGGCCGGGACAGATACGCAGTATTTT. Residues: CASSQGLAAGTDTQYF.